The TCR beta chain under discussion was sequenced for a study of T cells after yellow fever vaccination. Template switching by 5'RACE produced TCR cDNA, adding a universal primer site and UMIs. Via MiXCR, TCRdb re-called the 5' RACE reads, giving one row per CDR3 protein. The sample shows more than 300,000 distinct CDR3 sequences, 3.5% to 4.5% of them seen only once. This clonotype has a handful of counts. The origin of this receptor is a man between 18 and 35 years old who received the YFV17D yellow fever vaccine. Sequenced material: PBMCs, taken 15 days after the yellow fever booster vaccination.

The CDR3 region is CASSQGTGRNQPQHF. CDR3 DNA: TGCGCCAGCAGCCAGGGGACAGGACGGAATCAGCCCCAGCATTTT. The chain recombines TRBV4-3 with TRBJ1-5, with 8 bases lining up with TRBD1. After removal of 3 bases from V and 4 bases from J, the junction contained 5 bases not matched to a gene. This CDR3 has 15 amino acids. Looked up from germline, CDR1 is LGHNA and CDR2 is YSLEER.